The 22 T cell receptor beta chains below all came from one sample that was sequenced in a study of CXCR3-negative and CXCR3-positive naive CD8 T cells (dated by TCRdb to the late 2010s). Study-level results and caveats: Compared with CXCR3-negative naive cells, CXCR3-positive naive cells had TRB CDR3s with higher hydrophobicity (lower Kidera factor 4), lower energy, and higher strength and volume indices.

Data came from a NextSeq 550. The Human TCR Profiling Kit (MiLaboratory) was used to make UMI-labeled 5' RACE TRB cDNA libraries. TCRdb reprocessed the reads and assigns one entry to each CDR3 protein sequence, leaving out DNA. The data table for this sample lists 150,000 to 180,000 distinct CDR3 sequences. Clones ranked in the top ten supply 0.45% to 0.6% of the sample. For these receptors, no antigen is known. The sample was naive CXCR3+ CD8+ T cells from blood. The sample's cell subset or site label is to be understood as: CD45RO-CCR7+CD27+CD95- naive CD8+ T cells expressing CXCR3 (TNR3+). These receptors were taken from a human donor in good health. Some clones in this sample may be carry-over from other donors' samples.

The CDR3 sequence is CASSSSSGGSLSYNEQFF. This chain connects TRBV28 to TRBJ2-1; there is no DNA to check the TCRdb D call of TRBD2. The CDR3 totals 18 residues. Germline loops: CDR1 MDHEN, CDR2 SYDVKM.

The V and J genes are TRBV4-3 and TRBJ2-3; there is no DNA to check the TCRdb D call of TRBD1. Per germline, CDR1 LGHNA and CDR2 YSLEER. The CDR3 sequence is 17 residues long. The CDR3 is CASSQVRGGASTDTQYF.

The V and J genes are TRBV29-1 and TRBJ1-2. The CDR3 has 13 residues. Germline-derived CDR1 and CDR2 are SQVTM and ANQGSEA. The CDR3 region is CSAGGVGAYGYTF.

The V gene is TRBV7-9, the J gene TRBJ2-7. The V gene's germline CDR1 is SEHNR and CDR2 FQNEAQ (reference sequence). The CDR3 loop spans 14 amino acids. This CDR3 reads CASSPKDGSYEQYF.

CDR3 protein: CATAGGLGTDTQYF. The chain has TRBV6-5 and TRBJ2-3; TCRdb picks TRBD2, but there is no DNA to check that call. This CDR3 contains 14 residues. The V gene's germline CDR1 is MNHEY and CDR2 SVGAGI.

This chain uses TRBV7-9 with TRBJ2-1. Germline V CDR1 and CDR2: SEHNR, FQNEAQ (reference sequence). This CDR3 comprises 13 residues. This chain's CDR3 is CASSPSATNEQFF.

The gene calls are TRBV28 and TRBJ1-1; TCRdb picks TRBD1, but there is no DNA to check that call. The germline V gene has CDR1 MDHEN and CDR2 SYDVKM. The CDR3 runs to 14 residues. The CDR3 spells CASSLRQGDTEAFF. The entire variable domain, with the rest obtained from reference TRBV28 and TRBJ1-1, is as follows: DVKVTQSSRYLVKRTGEKVFLECVQDMDHENMFWYRQDPGLGLRLIYFSYDVKMKEKGDIPEGYSVSREKKERFSLILESASTNQTSMYLCASSLRQGDTEAFFGQGTRLTVV.

The chain combines TRBV29-1 with TRBJ2-3; the D call from TCRdb, TRBD2, cannot be confirmed without DNA. Germline V gene sequence: CDR1 SQVTM, CDR2 ANQGSEA. There are 14 residues in the CDR3. CDR3 sequence reads: CSALRGGALDTQYF.

The J gene is TRBJ1-1, the V gene TRBV7-9; the TCRdb call, TRBD1, lacks DNA for checking. The CDR3 runs to 13 residues. Looked up from germline, CDR1 is SEHNR and CDR2 is FQNEAQ (reference sequence). The CDR3 is CASRTSGGTEAFF.

The V gene is TRBV6-5, the J gene TRBJ1-6. The germline gives CDR1 MNHEY, CDR2 SVGAGI. This CDR3 comprises 15 residues. The CDR3 region is CASTKETSNNSPLHF.

The chain has TRBV7-6 and TRBJ2-3; TCRdb calls TRBD1, which cannot be checked without DNA. CDR3 length: 16 amino acids. Germline V lookup: CDR1 SGHVS, CDR2 FNYEAQ. The CDR3 protein is CASSPRALSGTDTQYF.

The gene calls are TRBV19 and TRBJ2-2; TCRdb picks TRBD1, but there is no DNA to check that call. This CDR3 contains 11 residues. Germline V CDR1 and CDR2: LNHDA, SQIVND (reference sequence). The CDR3: CAAGYTGELFF.

The chain employs TRBV19 and TRBJ2-5. The CDR3 has 13 amino acids. Germline CDR1 and CDR2: LNHDA and SQIVND (reference sequence). This CDR3 is CASSHTIQETQYF.

The chain couples TRBV9 to TRBJ2-7; lacking DNA, the TRBD1 call made by TCRdb goes unchecked. This CDR3 is 14 amino acids long. CDR1 is SGDLS and CDR2 is YYNGEE in the germline V gene. CDR3 residues: CASSVSDRRDEQYF.

The rearrangement joins TRBV12-5 to TRBJ2-7; TCRdb reports TRBD1, a call that lacks DNA to check it against. This CDR3 comprises 17 residues. The V gene's germline CDR1 is LGHNT and CDR2 FRNRAP. The CDR3 reads CASALIGQTGALDEQYF.

The chain recombines TRBV30 with TRBJ1-1; TCRdb reports TRBD1, a call that lacks DNA to check it against. Germline values: CDR1 GTSNPN, CDR2 SVGIG (reference sequence). The CDR3 is made up of 12 amino acids. This chain's CDR3 is CAWSMGVPEAFF.

V gene TRBV29-1 combines with J gene TRBJ2-1; the TCRdb call, TRBD2, lacks DNA for checking. CDR3 length: 13 residues. From germline, CDR1 is SQVTM and CDR2 ANQGSEA. The CDR3 sequence: CSVHLAGDNEQFF.

V gene TRBV2 combines with J gene TRBJ2-5; lacking DNA, the TRBD1 call made by TCRdb goes unchecked. The CDR3 loop spans 15 amino acids. Germline loops: CDR1 SNHLY, CDR2 FYNNEI. CDR3: CASSSKQGGQETQYF. The full variable domain, rest sourced from reference TRBV2 and TRBJ2-5, is EPEVTQTPSHQVTQMGQEVILRCVPISNHLYFYWYRQILGQKVEFLVSFYNNEISEKSEIFDDQFSVERPDGSNFTLKIRSTKLEDSAMYFCASSSKQGGQETQYFGPGTRLLVL.

V gene TRBV29-1 combines with J gene TRBJ2-3; TCRdb picks TRBD2, but there is no DNA to check that call. Germline-derived CDR1 and CDR2 are SQVTM and ANQGSEA. This CDR3 region has 14 residues. The CDR3 is CSVEDETGVGRQYF.

The chain recombines TRBV27 with TRBJ2-7. The length of the CDR3 is 11 residues. Germline V gives CDR1 MNHEY, CDR2 SMNVEV (reference sequence). CDR3: CASTDSYEQYF.

The rearrangement links TRBV12-3 or TRBV12-4 to TRBJ1-2; TCRdb calls TRBD1, which cannot be checked without DNA. This CDR3 is 13 amino acids long. CDR3 residues: CASTLGPHYGYTF.

The J gene is TRBJ2-3, the V gene TRBV20-1; TCRdb's D call of TRBD2 is untestable without DNA. Germline V gene sequence: CDR1 DFQATT, CDR2 SNEGSKA (reference sequence). The CDR3 extends over 15 amino acids. The CDR3 here is CSARDSGEVQDTQYF.